These 30 T cell receptor beta chains were sequenced from one sample in a study of identical twins. From the 5' RACE reads, TCRdb called clonotypes with MiXCR, one entry per CDR3 protein. The sample contains approximately 700,000 distinct CDR3 sequences, roughly 6% of which appear only once. Sequencing input: naive T cells sorted from blood. The receptors here all came from a man aged 18 to 29 in good health.

About this clonotype itself: At one boundary the junction diverges from the germline segment, which might be a read error. As DNA, the CDR3 is TGTGCCAGCAGTTTAGGGCGACAGGGGTCTCAACAACTCTTC. Its protein is CASSLGRQGSQQLF. The rearrangement links TRBV12-3 or TRBV12-4 to TRBJ1-2; 8 bases match TRBD1. The CDR3 has 14 residues.

This clonotype turned up a few times. This chain connects TRBV21-1 to TRBJ1-5. TRBV21-1 constitutes a pseudogene. The CDR3 is made up of 15 amino acids. CDR3 coding DNA: TGTGCCAGCAGAGAGGGGGAGGGGATGGGTCAGCCCCAGCATTTT. It encodes CASREGEGMGQPQHF.

This clonotype was seen ten or more times. V is TRBV29-1 and J is TRBJ2-1; 11 bases fit TRBD1. The V and J ends lost 3 bases and 9 bases, in that order; junction bases with no gene match: 4. This CDR3 has 13 residues. In germline, CDR1 is SQVTM, CDR2 ANQGSEA. In nucleotides, the CDR3 is TGCAGCGTTGATCGGACAGGGGGCTTTGAGCAGTTCTTC. Protein: CSVDRTGGFEQFF.

This clonotype was observed a handful of times. The chain uses TRBV6-1 and TRBJ1-2; 11 nucleotides match TRBD1. Germline loops: CDR1 MNHNS, CDR2 SASEGT. The junction had 3 bases not matched to a gene; V was cut back by 5 bases and J by 7 bases. This CDR3 comprises 13 residues. In DNA form, the CDR3 reads TGTGCCAGCAGTCGGGACAGGGGGTTTGGCTACACCTTC. Its protein product is CASSRDRGFGYTF.

This clonotype was counted many times. The CDR3 bases are TGCGCCAGCAGCCAAGTCGGGACTACTAATGAAAAACTGTTTTTT. Protein sequence: CASSQVGTTNEKLFF. The genes are TRBV4-1 and TRBJ1-4; TRBD1 is a possible D gene (5 bases). V lost 1 base and J 2 bases, leaving 8 bases between the germline ends. The CDR3 is made up of 15 amino acids. Germline CDR1 reads MGHRA; CDR2 reads YSYEKL.

This clonotype appeared a few times. This chain connects TRBV20-1 to TRBJ2-3; TRBD2 matches 13 bases. The CDR3 is made up of 16 amino acids. The germline V gene has CDR1 DFQATT and CDR2 SNEGSKA (reference sequence). The junction had 9 bases not matched to a gene; V was cut back by 6 bases and J by 3 bases. In DNA, the CDR3 is TGCAGTGCAGCTTCCGGGACTAGCGGGAATACAGATACGCAGTATTTT. Protein product: CSAASGTSGNTDTQYF.

This clonotype was counted many times. CDR3 coding DNA: TGCAGCGTCGCCGGGACAGGGAACACCGGGGAGCTGTTTTTT. Its translation: CSVAGTGNTGELFF. This sequence joins TRBV29-1 and TRBJ2-2, with 8 bases identical to TRBD1. The CDR3 length is 14 residues. Germline loops: CDR1 SQVTM, CDR2 ANQGSEA. The trim removed 6 bases at V and 1 base at J, leaving 4 bases unmatched.

This clonotype was detected only once. This may be a read error, as it is one base from a much larger clone. The final CDR3 position lacks the conserved phenylalanine or tryptophan, pointing to a likely read error. The chain combines TRBV20-1 with TRBJ2-5; the D gene is possibly TRBD1 (5 bases). The V gene lost 1 base and the J gene lost 2 bases, with 8 bases spanning the gap. This CDR3 contains 13 residues. Germline V CDR1 and CDR2: DFQATT, SNEGSKA (reference sequence). CDR3 nucleotides: TGCAGTGCTAGAGGGGGCAGACAAGAGACCCAGTACTGC. Protein product: CSARGGRQETQYC.

The rearrangement links TRBV5-1 to TRBJ1-2, with D possibly TRBD1 on 6 matching bases. Trimming took off 6 bases at V and 4 bases at J, with 19 bases between the two ends. The CDR3 length is 15 residues. CDR1 and CDR2 (germline): SGHRS, YFSETQ. The CDR3 DNA follows: TGCGCCAGCACCCGGACAGCAGGGTCCTCCTATGGCTACACCTTC. Its protein is CASTRTAGSSYGYTF.

The chain combines TRBV10-3 with TRBJ2-2, with D possibly being TRBD1 or TRBD2 (5 bases each). Germline V CDR1 and CDR2: ENHRY, SYGVKD. V was shortened by 8 bases and J by 7 bases, with 11 bases between the two germline ends. The CDR3 is 12 amino acids. Here the CDR3 reads CAIGGRGGELFF. The CDR3 nucleotides read TGTGCCATCGGGGGTCGTGGCGGGGAGCTGTTTTTT.

This clonotype was seen many times. This chain connects TRBV12-3 or TRBV12-4 to TRBJ2-1; D is perhaps TRBD2 (6 bases). This CDR3 has 15 residues. V was shortened by 3 bases and J by 4 bases, with 13 bases between the two germline ends. CDR3 protein: CASSFGLAHYNEQFF. The DNA of the CDR3 is TGTGCCAGCAGTTTCGGGCTAGCGCATTACAATGAGCAGTTCTTC.

This clonotype was observed at least ten times. The V and J genes are TRBV29-1 and TRBJ1-1; D gene ambiguous. The CDR3 consists of 11 residues. The germline CDR1 and CDR2 sequences are SQVTM and ANQGSEA. V was cut by 7 bases and J by 1 base, with 7 bases left in between. The CDR3 DNA is TGCAGCGCGGCCGAGAACACTGAAGCTTTCTTT. Its protein product is CSAAENTEAFF. Full variable domain (rest looked up from reference TRBV29-1 and TRBJ1-1): SAVISQKPSRDICQRGTSLTIQCQVDSQVTMMFWYRQQPGQSLTLIATANQGSEATYESGFVIDKFPISRPNLTFSTLTVSNMSPEDSSIYLCSAAENTEAFFGQGTRLTVV.

The V call is TRBV25-1, the J call TRBJ2-2; 8 bases match TRBD1. V shed 3 bases and J 1 base; nucleotides not matched to a gene: 7. The CDR3 sequence is 17 residues long. Germline assignment: CDR1 MGHDK and CDR2 SYGVNS. CDR3 protein: CASSDWRTGKNTGELFF. Written as DNA, the CDR3 is TGTGCCAGCAGTGACTGGAGGACAGGGAAGAACACCGGGGAGCTGTTTTTT.

The genes are TRBV18 and TRBJ2-1, with D hard to call. Trimming pared 9 bases from V and 2 bases from J, leaving 17 bases between. The CDR3 consists of 15 residues. Looked up from germline, CDR1 is KGHSH and CDR2 is LQKENI. CDR3 nucleotide sequence: TGTGCCAGTAGCCCCCCGGCTCGGCCCTACAATGAGCAGTTCTTC. The encoded protein is CASSPPARPYNEQFF.

The chain couples TRBV5-1 to TRBJ2-2; D may be TRBD1 or TRBD2 (6 bases each). CDR3 length: 17 residues. Germline CDR1 SGHRS, CDR2 YFSETQ. V was shortened by 0 bases and J by 5 bases, with 17 bases between the two germline ends. DNA of the CDR3: TGCGCCAGCAGCTTGGCCCTCGGGGGCGATTGGACCGGGGAGCTGTTTTTT. Residues: CASSLALGGDWTGELFF. Drawing the rest from reference TRBV5-1 and TRBJ2-2, the complete variable domain is KAGVTQTPRYLIKTRGQQVTLSCSPISGHRSVSWYQQTPGQGLQFLFEYFSETQRNKGNFPGRFSGRQFSNSRSEMNVSTLELGDSALYLCASSLALGGDWTGELFFGEGSRLTVL.

This clonotype was found many times. V and J are TRBV7-6 and TRBJ2-7; D unresolved. Trimming cost V 10 bases and J 3 bases, with 4 bases left between them. Germline V gene sequence: CDR1 SGHVS, CDR2 FNYEAQ. CDR3 size: 9 residues. In DNA, the CDR3 is TGTGCCAACCTCTACGAGCAGTACGTC. The encoded protein is CANLYEQYV.

This clonotype was seen many times. The chain links TRBV18 to TRBJ1-6; 8 bases match TRBD1. CDR1 is KGHSH and CDR2 is LQKENI in the germline V gene. The CDR3 has 15 residues. V lost 3 bases and J lost 5; bases outside the gene matches: 3. DNA of the CDR3: TGTGCCAGCTCACCCGGACAGGGTGATAATTCACCCCTCCACTTT. It specifies CASSPGQGDNSPLHF.

This clonotype has only a few counts. This chain links TRBV5-1 with TRBJ2-7, with TRBD2 as a possible D gene (5 bases). The germline V and J ends were trimmed by 6 bases and 0 bases, with 19 bases remaining between them. CDR3 length: 16 residues. Looked up from germline, CDR1 is SGHRS and CDR2 is YFSETQ. The CDR3 region has the DNA TGCGCCAGCATGCGACGGGGAGCCCTCCCCTCCTACGAGCAGTACGTC. Encoded protein: CASMRRGALPSYEQYV.

This clonotype came up many times. The rearrangement links TRBV24-1 to TRBJ2-3; the match to TRBD2 covers 13 bases. This CDR3 has 18 residues. V dropped 0 bases and J dropped 1; count of bases not matched to a gene: 3. Germline CDR1 KGHDR, CDR2 SFDVKD. CDR3 region: CATSDLHGLAGGTDTQYF. CDR3 bases: TGTGCCACCAGTGATTTGCACGGACTAGCGGGGGGCACAGATACGCAGTATTTT.

The sample holds many counts of this clonotype. The rearrangement uses TRBV24-1 and TRBJ2-1; 9 bases agree with TRBD1. The length of the CDR3 is 16 residues. From germline, CDR1 is KGHDR and CDR2 SFDVKD. With V trimmed by 4 bases and J by 4 bases, 7 bases remained unmatched. CDR3 in DNA: TGTGCCACCAGTGACTCAAACAGGGGGCGTTACAATGAGCAGTTCTTC. This codes for CATSDSNRGRYNEQFF.

This clonotype came up a few times. This chain connects TRBV6-5 to TRBJ2-1, with a possible D match to TRBD2 (6 bases). Germline CDR1 and CDR2: MNHEY and SVGAGI. Trimming took off 2 bases at V and 3 bases at J, with 11 bases between the two ends. The CDR3 spans 15 residues. The CDR3 reads CASSYRLAFYNEQFF. DNA of the CDR3: TGTGCCAGCAGTTACCGGCTAGCGTTCTACAATGAGCAGTTCTTC.

This clonotype has more than one count but fewer than ten. The V and J genes are TRBV27 and TRBJ2-3; D is possibly TRBD1 (6 bases). The CDR3 totals 14 residues. Trimming removed 3 bases from V and 6 bases from J, with 13 bases in between. Germline V gene data show CDR1 as MNHEY and CDR2 as SMNVEV (reference sequence). The CDR3 protein is CASSFGGPLDTQYF. The CDR3 coding sequence is TGTGCCAGCAGTTTTGGGGGCCCTTTGGATACGCAGTATTTT.

The genes are TRBV6-1 and TRBJ2-5; D is undetermined. Trimming cost V 6 bases and J 0 bases, with 14 bases left between them. Germline CDR1 reads MNHNS; CDR2 reads SASEGT. The CDR3 runs to 15 residues. In nucleotides, the CDR3 is TGTGCCAGCAGCCCCGGTTGGGCAGACCAAGAGACCCAGTACTTC. Its translation: CASSPGWADQETQYF.

As for this clonotype: Because the CDR3 is missing its conserved closing phenylalanine or tryptophan, this is likely a read error. V and J are TRBV7-2 and TRBJ1-2; 7 bases agree with TRBD1. Germline V gene sequence: CDR1 SGHTA, CDR2 FQGNSA. J was trimmed by 1 base and V by 2 bases; bases with no gene match: 4. There are 15 residues in the CDR3. Written as DNA, the CDR3 is TGTGCCAGCAGCTTACATGGGACAGTTAACTATGGCTACACCTCC. Its translation is CASSLHGTVNYGYTS.

The V gene is TRBV2, the J gene TRBJ1-5; D gene ambiguous. Germline loops: CDR1 SNHLY, CDR2 FYNNEI. Deletions cut 7 bases from V and 5 bases from J, with 18 bases between. The CDR3 has 15 amino acids. The CDR3 loop is CASTRTGIGDQPQHF. In nucleotides, the CDR3 is TGTGCCAGCACCAGGACGGGGATTGGCGATCAGCCCCAGCATTTT.

This clonotype was recorded a few times. The chain uses TRBV5-1 and TRBJ2-3; 9 nucleotides align to TRBD1. J gave up 5 bases and V 4 bases, and 8 bases lay outside the gene matches. CDR3 length: 15 residues. Germline V CDR1 and CDR2: SGHRS, YFSETQ. CDR3 amino acids: CASSRRDRAVDTQYF. The CDR3 bases are TGCGCCAGCAGCCGTCGGGACAGGGCGGTAGATACGCAGTATTTT.

This clonotype was recorded many times. This chain connects TRBV5-1 to TRBJ2-1; TRBD2 matches at 10 bases. Germline V gives CDR1 SGHRS, CDR2 YFSETQ. This CDR3 contains 16 residues. Losses at the gene ends were 4 bases for V and 3 bases for J; bases not matched to a gene: 7. This CDR3 is CASSTRLAGGYNEQFF. CDR3 nucleotide sequence: TGCGCCAGCAGCACCCGACTAGCGGGTGGCTACAATGAGCAGTTCTTC.

The CDR3 region has the DNA TGTGCCTGGAGTTTTCTGCGGAACGGGGATACGCAGTATTTT. Encoded protein: CAWSFLRNGDTQYF. The gene calls are TRBV30 and TRBJ2-3, with D uncertain. Germline values: CDR1 GTSNPN, CDR2 SVGIG (reference sequence). The CDR3 loop spans 14 amino acids. Trimming pared 2 bases from V and 6 bases from J, leaving 15 bases between.

This clonotype was detected ten times or more. This chain links TRBV7-9 with TRBJ2-1; D call uncertain. V gave up 1 base and J gave up 14 bases, with 24 bases separating them. Looked up from germline, CDR1 is SEHNR and CDR2 is FQNEAQ (reference sequence). The CDR3 has 16 residues. CDR3 nucleotide sequence: TGTGCCAGCAGCTTAGTCCGAGCTCAGTTCCTCGGTCTGGAGTTCTTC. Protein sequence: CASSLVRAQFLGLEFF.

This clonotype was counted at least ten times. The chain employs TRBV24-1 and TRBJ2-1, with 8 nucleotides matching TRBD1. This CDR3 has 17 amino acids. V trimming: 4 bases; J trimming: 2 bases; junction bases outside the gene matches: 9. Germline loops: CDR1 KGHDR, CDR2 SFDVKD. The CDR3 is CATSDPQTGDAYNEQFF. CDR3 DNA sequence: TGTGCCACCAGTGACCCACAGACAGGGGACGCCTACAATGAGCAGTTCTTC.